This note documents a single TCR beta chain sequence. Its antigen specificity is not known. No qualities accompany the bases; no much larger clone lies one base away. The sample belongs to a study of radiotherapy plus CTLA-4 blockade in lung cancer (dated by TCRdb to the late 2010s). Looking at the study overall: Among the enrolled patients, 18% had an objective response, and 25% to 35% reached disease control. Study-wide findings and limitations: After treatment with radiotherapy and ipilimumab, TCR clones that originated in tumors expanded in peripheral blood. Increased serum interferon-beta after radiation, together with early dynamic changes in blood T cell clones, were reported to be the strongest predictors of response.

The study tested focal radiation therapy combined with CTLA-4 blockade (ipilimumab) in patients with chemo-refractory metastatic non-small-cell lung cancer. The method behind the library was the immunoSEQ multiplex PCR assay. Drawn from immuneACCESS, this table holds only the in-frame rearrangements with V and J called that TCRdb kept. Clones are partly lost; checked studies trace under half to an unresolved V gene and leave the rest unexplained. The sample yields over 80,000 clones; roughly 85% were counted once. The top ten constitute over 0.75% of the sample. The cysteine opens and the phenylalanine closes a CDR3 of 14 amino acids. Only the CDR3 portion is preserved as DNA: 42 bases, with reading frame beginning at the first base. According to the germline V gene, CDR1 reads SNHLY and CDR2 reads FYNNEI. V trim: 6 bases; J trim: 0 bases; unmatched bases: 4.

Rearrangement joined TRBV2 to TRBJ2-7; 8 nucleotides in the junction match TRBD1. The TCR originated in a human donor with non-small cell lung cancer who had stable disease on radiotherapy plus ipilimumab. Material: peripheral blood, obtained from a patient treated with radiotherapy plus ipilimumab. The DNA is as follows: TGTGCCAGCAGGTACAGGGGGAGCTCCTACGAGCAGTACTTC. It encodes CASRYRGSSYEQYF.